The clone carrying this T cell receptor beta chain was recorded a few times. This record belongs to a study of CD8+ T cells in alopecia areata. After isolation, RNA underwent reverse transcription to generate cDNA as the sequencing template. Using immunoSEQ multiplex PCR, the repertoire was profiled, and TCRdb retains in-frame clones only, with some absent. This repertoire shows approximately 66,000 clones, 55% to 75% found once; its top ten account for over 15%. Trimming shortened V by 3 bases and J by 5 bases, and 16 bases separated the two germline ends. This CDR3 region has 14 residues. Per the germline V gene, CDR1 is SQVTM and CDR2 is ANQGSEA.

The source of this sequence is a human donor with alopecia areata. V usage is TRBV29-1 and J usage is TRBJ1-1, with D tentatively TRBD1 (5 bases). Sequenced material: CD8+ T cells sorted from blood, taken at week 0. CDR3 amino acids: CSVDDQWDGTEAFF. CDR3 bases: TGCAGCGTTGATGACCAGTGGGACGGAACTGAAGCTTTCTTT.